The rows below give T cell receptor beta chains drawn from one sample of a study of CD8+ T cells in alopecia areata. The protocol was immunoSEQ multiplex PCR, while the TCRdb copy is restricted to in-frame clones and leaves out a portion. Of fewer than 20,000 clones listed, about 63% are singletons. The sample was skin. The origin of the receptors is a human donor with alopecia areata. CDR3s include the opening cysteine and the closing phenylalanine or tryptophan. D genes are given only for firm matches. A row's size may be missing; if present it is once, few, many or a size class.

>TRBD1|TRBJ1-1|few|TRBV6-6
CASRDRGPDEAFF
TGTGCCAGCAGGGACAGGGGGCCGGATGAAGCTTTCTTT
>TRBD2|TRBJ2-1|-|TRBV30
CAWSGLTGGSYNEQFF
TGTGCCTGGAGTGGACTCACGGGAGGCTCCTACAATGAGCAGTTCTTC
>-|TRBJ1-2|-|TRBV19
CASSILGSGYTF
TGTGCCAGTAGTATACTGGGAAGCGGCTACACCTTC
>TRBD2|TRBJ2-3|-|TRBV7-3
CASSLGGSRSDTQYF
TGTGCCAGCAGCTTAGGCGGGAGTAGGTCAGATACGCAGTATTTT
>-|TRBJ2-7|-|TRBV2
CASSRQATYEQYF
TGTGCCAGCAGTCGACAGGCCACCTACGAGCAGTACTTC
>-|TRBJ1-1|-|TRBV10-2
CASCWGSRGTEAFF
TGCGCCAGCTGCTGGGGGAGTCGCGGCACTGAAGCTTTCTTT
>TRBD2|TRBJ2-1|-|TRBV11-3
CASREGLVNNEQFF
TGTGCCAGCAGGGAGGGACTAGTAAACAATGAGCAGTTCTTC
>TRBD1|TRBJ1-1|-|TRBV5-1
CASSSTRGFGQGVMNTEAFF
TGCGCCAGCAGCTCCACCCGTGGATTCGGACAGGGGGTTATGAACACTGAAGCTTTCTTT
>-|TRBJ2-7|few|TRBV28
CASSLPGPNSYEQYF
TGTGCCAGCAGCCTTCCGGGTCCCAACTCCTACGAGCAGTACTTC
>-|TRBJ2-5|-|TRBV6-1
CASSEARALDIGETQYF
TGTGCCAGCAGTGAAGCTAGAGCCTTGGACATAGGCGAGACCCAGTACTTC
>-|TRBJ2-7|few|TRBV28
CASSSVTTDGSSYEQYF
TGTGCCAGCAGTTCGGTGACAACCGACGGATCCTCCTACGAGCAGTACTTC
>-|TRBJ2-2|-|TRBV27
CASSFSGELFF
TGTGCCAGCAGTTTCTCCGGGGAGCTGTTTTTT
>-|TRBJ2-7|few|TRBV5-1
CASSLGQVLYSYEQYF
TGCGCCAGCAGCTTGGGGCAGGTCCTTTACTCCTACGAGCAGTACTTC
>-|TRBJ1-1|-|TRBV30
CAWSARLEAFF
TGTGCCTGGAGTGCCAGACTTGAAGCTTTCTTT
>TRBD1|TRBJ2-3|-|TRBV10-1
CASSESRDRGLTDTQYF
TGCGCCAGCAGTGAGTCCCGGGACAGGGGGCTCACAGATACGCAGTATTTT
>-|TRBJ2-7|-|TRBV2
CASSPRQPGRGTYEQYF
TGTGCTAGCAGTCCTAGACAACCGGGACGCGGTACCTACGAGCAGTACTTC
>-|TRBJ2-7|-|TRBV20-1
CSAGTLRGQYF
TGCAGCGCGGGGACGTTAAGGGGGCAGTACTTC
>-|TRBJ2-1|-|TRBV7-3
CASSLTGREQFF
TGTGCCAGCAGCTTAACCGGGCGTGAGCAGTTCTTC
>-|TRBJ1-2|-|TRBV5-1
CASSPRGETSFTNYGYTF
TGCGCCAGCAGCCCCCGAGGCGAAACTTCCTTTACTAACTATGGCTACACCTTC
>TRBD2|TRBJ2-4|few|TRBV5-1
CASSLRGGENIQYF
TGCGCCAGCAGCTTGCGCGGGGGGGAAAACATTCAGTACTTC
>-|TRBJ2-1|-|TRBV12-5
CASGPGPNEQFF
TGTGCTAGTGGTCCCGGCCCCAATGAGCAGTTCTTC
>-|TRBJ1-1|-|TRBV6-6
CATSLRGDTEAFF
TGTGCCACATCCCTGAGGGGGGACACTGAAGCTTTCTTT
>-|TRBJ2-3|-|TRBV18
CASSPDRAQNTQYF
TGTGCCAGCTCACCGGACCGGGCACAAAATACGCAGTATTTT
>-|TRBJ1-3|-|TRBV10-2
CASRRGNTIYF
TGCGCCAGCAGGAGGGGAAACACCATATATTTT
>TRBD2|TRBJ2-7|medium-sized|TRBV10-2
CAVTGTSSYEQYF
TGCGCCGTCACAGGGACTAGCTCCTACGAGCAGTACTTC
>-|TRBJ2-7|-|TRBV9
CASSVDGTYEQYF
TGTGCCAGCAGCGTAGACGGTACCTACGAGCAGTACTTC
>-|TRBJ2-2|medium-sized|TRBV7-3
CASRGGISDTGELFF
TGTGCCAGCAGAGGCGGGATTTCGGACACCGGGGAGCTGTTTTTT
>-|TRBJ2-3|few|TRBV6-6
CASSYSPDTQYF
TGTGCCAGCAGTTACTCCCCAGATACGCAGTATTTT
>-|TRBJ2-2|-|TRBV6-4
CASKIGAPLTGELFF
TGTGCCAGCAAGATAGGAGCACCCCTTACCGGGGAGCTGTTTTTT
>-|TRBJ1-5|-|TRBV18
CASSRDGLSSNQPQHF
TGTGCCAGCTCACGTGACGGACTTTCAAGCAATCAGCCCCAGCATTTT
>-|TRBJ2-7|few|TRBV5-4
CASSLPGPGEPGAYEQYF
TGTGCCAGCAGCTTACCGGGACCCGGAGAGCCAGGCGCCTACGAGCAGTACTTC
>-|TRBJ2-3|once|TRBV5-6
CASSRTGPDTQYF
TGTGCCAGCAGCCGTACAGGTCCAGATACGCAGTATTTT
>-|TRBJ1-5|-|TRBV19
CASRTIRSNQPQHF
TGTGCCAGTAGGACCATTCGTAGCAATCAGCCCCAGCATTTT
>-|TRBJ1-5|-|TRBV27
CASSSPREGQPQHF
TGTGCCAGCAGTTCGCCCAGGGAGGGCCAGCCCCAGCATTTT
>TRBD2|TRBJ2-7|-|TRBV9
CASSAHPFSGRSHAPFYEQYF
TGTGCCAGCAGCGCCCACCCATTTAGCGGGAGGTCTCACGCGCCCTTCTACGAGCAGTACTTC
>-|TRBJ2-1|-|TRBV18
CASSPYNSYNEQFF
TGTGCCAGCTCACCGTATAACAGTTACAATGAGCAGTTCTTC
>-|TRBJ2-2|-|TRBV6-1
CASSEVGHHTGELFF
TGTGCCAGCAGTGAAGTGGGCCATCACACCGGGGAGCTGTTTTTT
>-|TRBJ2-2|once|TRBV5-1
CASSAKRVTGELFF
TGCGCCAGCAGCGCCAAGCGGGTCACCGGGGAGCTGTTTTTT